This is a list of T cell receptor beta chains from one sample in a study of blood T cell repertoires in COVID-19. Generated by immunoSEQ multiplex PCR, the TCRdb table keeps only in-frame clones and is missing some. The table lists about 39,000 clones, 84% of them singletons. The sample consisted of peripheral blood. These TCRs come from a man aged 45-65 years with active or convalescent COVID-19. The CDR3 runs from the conserved cysteine through the conserved F or W. A D gene is named only where the DNA matches it firmly. Clone size is given for some rows only: seen once, a few or many times, or a class if the clone is expanded.

CDR3 length	clone size	D gene	J gene	V gene	CDR3 DNA	CDR3 protein
17	.	TRBD2	TRBJ2-3	TRBV11-2	TGTGCCAGCAGCCTAGGGACTAGCGGGGGGAACACAGATACGCAGTATTTT	CASSLGTSGGNTDTQYF
19	.	.	TRBJ2-1	TRBV14	TGTGCCAGCAGCCAAGATAGGGGGATGGCTGCTAGGTACGGCAATGAGCAGTTCTTC	CASSQDRGMAARYGNEQFF
16	.	TRBD2	TRBJ2-3	TRBV18	TGTGCCAGCTCATCCGGAGCGGGGGCCCCCACAGATACGCAGTATTTT	CASSSGAGAPTDTQYF
15	.	.	TRBJ1-2	TRBV15	TGTGCCACCAGCAGAGTAGTGGGCGGGGGCAATGGCTACACCTTC	CATSRVVGGGNGYTF
15	.	.	TRBJ1-2	TRBV4-2	TGTGCCAGCAGCCAAGACTACAGGGCTTCCTATGGCTACACCTTC	CASSQDYRASYGYTF
13	few	.	TRBJ1-1	TRBV11-2	TGTGCCAGCAGCTTAGGGGACAAATTTGAAGCTTTCTTT	CASSLGDKFEAFF
15	.	TRBD1	TRBJ1-5	TRBV10-3	TGTGCCATCAGAGACGGACAGGGAGCAAACCAGCCCCAGCATTTT	CAIRDGQGANQPQHF
15	.	.	TRBJ1-2	TRBV7-9	TGTGCCAGCAGTACAAATGAGGAGAGGGACTATGGCTACACCTTC	CASSTNEERDYGYTF
15	.	TRBD2	TRBJ2-3	TRBV9	TGTGCCAGCAGCACGCGGGGGGGCGGCTTAGATACGCAGTATTTT	CASSTRGGGLDTQYF
13	.	.	TRBJ1-5	TRBV3-1/TRBV3-2	TGTGCCAGCAGCGAAACAGGGTTTCAGCCCCAGCATTTT	CASSETGFQPQHF
17	.	.	TRBJ1-5	TRBV5-1	TGCGCCAGCAGCTTGGAAATGGTGGGCGTCGGCAATCAGCCCCAGCATTTT	CASSLEMVGVGNQPQHF
14	.	.	TRBJ1-2	TRBV5-4	TGTGCCAGCAGCCTCCGGACTGCCAACTATGGCTACACCTTC	CASSLRTANYGYTF
14	.	.	TRBJ2-7	TRBV2	TGTGCCAGCAGCCGTGGACAGACAACCTACGAGCAGTACTTC	CASSRGQTTYEQYF
15	.	TRBD1	TRBJ2-7	TRBV18	TGTGCCAGCTCACCAAGGGACAGGGGTTTCTACGAGCAGTACTTC	CASSPRDRGFYEQYF
14	.	TRBD1	TRBJ1-2	TRBV19	TGTGCCAGTAGTATTTCAGGGGGTGATGGTGGCTACACCTTC	CASSISGGDGGYTF
13	.	.	TRBJ1-2	TRBV24-1	TGTGCCACCAGTGATCCCAGGGAAGCTGGCTACACCTTC	CATSDPREAGYTF
15	.	TRBD1	TRBJ1-1	TRBV14	TGTGCCAGCAGCATCCGGGACAGGGGGACCACTGAAGCTTTCTTT	CASSIRDRGTTEAFF
16	.	.	TRBJ1-5	TRBV27	TGTGCCAGCAGTTTATCGTTCGGGGGAAAGAATCAGCCCCAGCATTTT	CASSLSFGGKNQPQHF
15	.	TRBD2	TRBJ2-5	TRBV6-7	TGTGCCAGCACCCTGGGCCTAGCGGGTGGAGAGACCCAGTACTTC	CASTLGLAGGETQYF
14	few	TRBD1	TRBJ1-5	TRBV30	TGTGCCTGGACCGAACAGGGGGTTCATCAGCCCCAGCATTTT	CAWTEQGVHQPQHF
16	.	.	TRBJ2-6	TRBV7-9	TGTGCCAGCAGCTTAGGCGGGGCTACTGGGGCCAACGTCCTGACTTTC	CASSLGGATGANVLTF
12	.	.	TRBJ1-2	TRBV29-1	TGCAGCGTTGTGACAGCCTTCTATGGCTACACCTTC	CSVVTAFYGYTF
17	.	TRBD1	TRBJ1-2	TRBV3-1/TRBV3-2	TGTGCCAGCAGCCAGGACGGGACAGGGGGTCCTATTAGCGGCTACACCTTC	CASSQDGTGGPISGYTF
14	.	.	TRBJ2-7	TRBV7-2	TGTGCCAGCAGCTTATATGGGCAAGTCAACGAGCAGTACTTC	CASSLYGQVNEQYF
15	.	.	TRBJ1-2	TRBV4-1	TGCGCCAGCAGCCAAGATCAGGGATGGAACTATGGCTACACCTTC	CASSQDQGWNYGYTF
13	.	.	TRBJ1-2	TRBV19	TGTGCCAGCACAACAGGGTCCTACTATGGCTACACCTTC	CASTTGSYYGYTF
16	.	.	TRBJ1-2	TRBV5-1	TGCGCCAGCAGCACTAAACCCGGAGGTGGGAACTATGGCTACACCTTC	CASSTKPGGGNYGYTF